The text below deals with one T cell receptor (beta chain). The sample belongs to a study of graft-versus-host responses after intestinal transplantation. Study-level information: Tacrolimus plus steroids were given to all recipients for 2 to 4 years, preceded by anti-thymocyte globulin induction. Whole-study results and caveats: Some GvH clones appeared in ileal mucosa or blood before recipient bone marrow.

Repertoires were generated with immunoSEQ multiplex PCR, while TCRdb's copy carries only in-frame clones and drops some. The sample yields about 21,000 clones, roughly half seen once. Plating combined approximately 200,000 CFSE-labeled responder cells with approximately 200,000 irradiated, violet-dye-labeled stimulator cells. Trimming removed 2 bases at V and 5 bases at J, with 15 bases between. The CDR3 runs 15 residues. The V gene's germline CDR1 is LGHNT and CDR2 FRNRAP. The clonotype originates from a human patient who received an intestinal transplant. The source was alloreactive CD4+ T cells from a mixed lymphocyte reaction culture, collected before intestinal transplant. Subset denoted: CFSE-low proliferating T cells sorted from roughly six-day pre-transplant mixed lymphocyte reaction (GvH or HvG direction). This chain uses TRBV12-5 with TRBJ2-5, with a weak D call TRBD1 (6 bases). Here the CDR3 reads CASGLLGARDETQYF. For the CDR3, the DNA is TGTGCTAGTGGTTTGTTGGGGGCGAGGGACGAGACCCAGTACTTC.